This entry lists 9 T cell receptor beta chains sequenced from one sample in a study of T cell changes during pregnancy in multiple sclerosis. Here immunoSEQ multiplex PCR was the method, and the copy in TCRdb shows in-frame clones only, minus some. The sample records about 67,000 clones, nearly 90% being singletons. Sample: peripheral blood, taken in the first trimester of pregnancy. The origin of the receptors is a female donor with multiple sclerosis, enrolled in a pregnancy study.

The chain uses TRBV9 and TRBJ2-1; TRBD2 might be the D (7 bases). The V end lost 4 bases, the J end lost 0 bases, and 17 bases lay between the germline ends. Germline V gives CDR1 SGDLS, CDR2 YYNGEE. The CDR3 contains 17 residues. The CDR3 DNA reads TGTGCCAGCAGCCTTCAAGTTGGGGGGGCCTCCTACAATGAGCAGTTCTTC. This gives the protein CASSLQVGGASYNEQFF.

The J gene is TRBJ2-3, the V gene TRBV6-1; 9 nucleotides match TRBD2. The germline gives CDR1 MNHNS, CDR2 SASEGT. The CDR3 is 17 amino acids. J was trimmed by 0 bases and V by 4 bases; bases with no gene match: 8. CDR3 loop: CASSAWASGASTDTQYF. The CDR3 DNA reads as TGTGCCAGCAGTGCATGGGCTAGCGGGGCTAGCACAGATACGCAGTATTTT.

The CDR3 loop is CAISDPLKDGEKLFF. In DNA form, the CDR3 reads TGTGCCATCAGTGACCCCCTAAAAGACGGGGAAAAACTGTTTTTT. The V gene is TRBV10-3, the J gene TRBJ1-4, with D unclear. The CDR3 is made up of 15 amino acids. V lost 3 bases and J lost 8, with 16 bases in between. Germline CDR1 and CDR2: ENHRY and SYGVKD.

This clone was seen just once. The CDR3 here is CASSPPGTSGRALFAYEQYF. The CDR3 DNA reads TGTGCCAGCTCACCCCCCGGGACTAGCGGGAGGGCCTTATTCGCCTACGAGCAGTACTTC. This chain joins TRBV18 and TRBJ2-7; TRBD2 matches at 16 bases. J lost 2 bases, V lost 3 bases, and 13 bases had no gene match. Germline CDR1 is KGHSH and CDR2 is LQKENI. The CDR3 length is 20 residues.

This clone was picked up a small number of times. The chain is built from TRBV9 and TRBJ2-6; possible D gene TRBD1, 6 bases. Trimming shortened V by 3 bases and J by 4 bases, and 14 bases separated the two germline ends. The CDR3 has 16 amino acids. Germline V gives CDR1 SGDLS, CDR2 YYNGEE. The CDR3: CASSGDPDRGANVLTF. The CDR3 nucleotides read TGTGCCAGCAGCGGAGATCCCGACAGGGGGGCCAACGTCCTGACTTTC. The full variable domain, rest sourced from reference TRBV9 and TRBJ2-6, is DSGVTQTPKHLITATGQRVTLRCSPRSGDLSVYWYQQSLDQGLQFLIQYYNGEERAKGNILERFSAQQFPDLHSELNLSSLELGDSALYFCASSGDPDRGANVLTFGAGSRLTVL.

This chain joins TRBV6-5 and TRBJ1-2; 9 bases fit TRBD1. Germline V gene data show CDR1 as MNHEY and CDR2 as SVGAGI. This CDR3 region has 16 residues. J gave up 5 bases and V 2 bases, and 9 bases lay outside the gene matches. This chain's CDR3 is CASSYAPGQGLYGYTF. Here the CDR3 DNA reads TGTGCCAGCAGTTACGCACCGGGACAGGGCCTATATGGCTACACCTTC.

The rearrangement joins TRBV11-1 to TRBJ2-7; D call uncertain. Trimming took 0 bases from V and 3 from J, leaving 6 bases between them. Germline loops: CDR1 SGHAT, CDR2 FQDESV (reference sequence). The CDR3 loop spans 13 amino acids. The CDR3 here is CASSLAGSYEQYF. The CDR3 DNA reads as TGTGCCAGCAGCTTAGCGGGCAGCTACGAGCAGTACTTC.

The chain links TRBV6-5 to TRBJ2-2; 9 bases map to TRBD1. In germline, CDR1 is MNHEY, CDR2 SVGAGI. The J segment lost 7 bases and the V segment lost 6 bases, leaving 9 bases of the junction unmatched. The CDR3 loop spans 15 amino acids. CDR3 amino acids: CASSPGTGKGGELFF. CDR3 nucleotide sequence: TGTGCCAGCAGCCCTGGGACAGGGAAGGGCGGGGAGCTGTTTTTT.

DNA of the CDR3: TGTGCCAGCAGCTTAGCCTCCCAGGGAGGGGGACGCTACGAGCAGTACTTC. Protein sequence: CASSLASQGGGRYEQYF. This rearrangement joins TRBV7-2 to TRBJ2-7, with a tentative D call TRBD2 (7 bases). The CDR3 has 17 residues. Germline V lookup: CDR1 SGHTA, CDR2 FQGNSA. V was trimmed by 0 bases and J by 3 bases, leaving 18 bases between them. Together with reference TRBV7-2 and TRBJ2-7, the CDR3 gives the full variable domain: GAGVSQSPSNKVTEKGKDVELRCDPISGHTALYWYRQSLGQGLEFLIYFQGNSAPDKSGLPSDRFSAERTGGSVSTLTIQRTQQEDSAVYLCASSLASQGGGRYEQYFGPGTRLTVT.